The clone carrying this T cell receptor beta chain appeared once. Its antigen is currently unknown. This entry is derived from a study of cytomegalovirus exposure and HLA in healthy donors. In the PCR, 60 Vbeta and 13 Jbeta primers were used. Generated by immunoSEQ multiplex PCR, the TCRdb table keeps only in-frame clones and is missing some. The sample lists some 160,000 clones, 78% occurring once. Study-wide results and caveats: Rarity held for most TCR sequences, but there were some public TCRs that occurred in many donors. CMV serostatus stood as the only immune exposure information on hand. Reports described diagnosis of cytomegalovirus status by the classifier as highly specific and sensitive.

The CDR3 loop spans 14 amino acids. In germline, CDR1 is SGHVS, CDR2 FNYEAQ. The ends lost 5 bases at V and 6 bases at J; junction bases unmatched: 3. The chain employs TRBV7-6 and TRBJ2-1, with 11 bases aligning to TRBD2. The source is a male donor in good health and CMV-seronegative. The source material was PBMCs. CDR3 nucleotides: TGTGCCAGCAGCCTCACTAGCGGGAGCAATGAGCAGTTCTTC. It translates to CASSLTSGSNEQFF.